This T cell receptor beta chain was found in a study of T cell responses to AZD1222 COVID-19 vaccine. General study results and limits: Donors, mostly white British, included more females; clonal diversity was possibly underestimated. Spike was spanned by vaccine-associated CD4 TCRs, which were dominant at 160-218 and 743-854.

Germline V gives CDR1 MNHEY, CDR2 SMNVEV (reference sequence). Trimming took 0 bases from V and 2 from J, leaving 10 bases between them. This CDR3 spans 15 amino acids. Data came from immunoSEQ multiplex PCR; TCRdb stores just in-frame clones and leaves some out. The data show 97,000 or so clones, more than 75% seen once. This clone was recorded once. Its cognate antigen is unknown. The receptor was isolated from an adult in good health. This chain connects TRBV27 to TRBJ1-1; D unresolved. The input for sequencing was peripheral blood, taken on day 0 of AZD1222 vaccination. CDR3 nucleotides: TGTGCCAGCAGTTTATCGAATCAGGAAAACACTGAAGCTTTCTTT. Its protein product is CASSLSNQENTEAFF.